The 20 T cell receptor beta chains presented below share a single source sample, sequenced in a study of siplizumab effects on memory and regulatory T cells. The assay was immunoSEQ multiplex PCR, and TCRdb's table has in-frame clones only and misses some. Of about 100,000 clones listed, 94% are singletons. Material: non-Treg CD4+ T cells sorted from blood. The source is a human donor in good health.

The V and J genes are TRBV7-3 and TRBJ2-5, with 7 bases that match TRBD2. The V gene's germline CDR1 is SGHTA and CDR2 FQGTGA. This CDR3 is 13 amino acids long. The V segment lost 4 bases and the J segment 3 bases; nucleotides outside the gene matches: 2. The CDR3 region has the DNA TGTGCCAGCAGCTCCGCGGGGGAAGAGACCCAGTACTTC. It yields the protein CASSSAGEETQYF.

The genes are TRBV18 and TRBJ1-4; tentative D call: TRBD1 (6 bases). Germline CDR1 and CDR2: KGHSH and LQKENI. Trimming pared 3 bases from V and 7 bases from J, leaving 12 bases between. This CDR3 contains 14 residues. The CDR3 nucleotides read TGTGCCAGCTCACCTCCGGGACAACCTGAAAAACTGTTTTTT. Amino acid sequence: CASSPPGQPEKLFF.

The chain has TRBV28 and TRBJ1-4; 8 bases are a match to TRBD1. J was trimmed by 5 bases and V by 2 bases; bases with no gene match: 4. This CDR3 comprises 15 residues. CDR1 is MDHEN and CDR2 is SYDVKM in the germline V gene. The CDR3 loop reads CASSLVSGGNEKLFF. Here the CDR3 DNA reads TGTGCCAGCAGTTTAGTATCAGGGGGCAATGAAAAACTGTTTTTT.

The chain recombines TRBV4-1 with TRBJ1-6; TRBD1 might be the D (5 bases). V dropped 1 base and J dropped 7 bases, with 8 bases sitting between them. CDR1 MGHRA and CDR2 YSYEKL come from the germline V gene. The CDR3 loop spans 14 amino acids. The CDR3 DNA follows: TGCGCCAGCAGCCAAGGATGGGGGAATTCACCCCTCCACTTT. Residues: CASSQGWGNSPLHF.

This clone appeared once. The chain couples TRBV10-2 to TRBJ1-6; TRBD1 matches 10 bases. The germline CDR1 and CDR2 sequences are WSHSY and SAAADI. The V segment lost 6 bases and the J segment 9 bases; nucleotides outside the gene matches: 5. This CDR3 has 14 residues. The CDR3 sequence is CASRRDRGGSPLHF. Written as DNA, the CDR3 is TGCGCCAGCAGGAGGGACAGGGGAGGTTCACCCCTCCACTTT.

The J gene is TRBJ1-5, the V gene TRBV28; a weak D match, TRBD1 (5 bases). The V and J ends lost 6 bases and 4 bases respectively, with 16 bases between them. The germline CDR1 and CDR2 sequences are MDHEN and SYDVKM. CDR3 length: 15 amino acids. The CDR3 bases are TGTGCCAGCAGCGGCCGACAGACAACGAATCAGCCCCAGCATTTT. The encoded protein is CASSGRQTTNQPQHF.

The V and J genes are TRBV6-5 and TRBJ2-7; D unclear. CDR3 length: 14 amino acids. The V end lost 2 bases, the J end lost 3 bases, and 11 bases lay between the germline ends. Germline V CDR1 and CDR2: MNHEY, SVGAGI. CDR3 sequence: CASSYQASLYEQYF. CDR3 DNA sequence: TGTGCCAGCAGTTACCAGGCTAGTCTCTACGAGCAGTACTTC.

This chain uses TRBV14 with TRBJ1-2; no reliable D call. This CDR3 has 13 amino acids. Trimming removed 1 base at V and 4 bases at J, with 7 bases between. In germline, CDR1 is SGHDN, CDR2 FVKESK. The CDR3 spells CASSQVGSYGYTF. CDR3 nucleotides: TGTGCCAGCAGCCAAGTAGGCAGCTATGGCTACACCTTC. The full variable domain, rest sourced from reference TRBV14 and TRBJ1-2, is EAGVTQFPSHSVIEKGQTVTLRCDPISGHDNLYWYRRVMGKEIKFLLHFVKESKQDESGMPNNRFLAERTGGTYSTLKVQPAELEDSGVYFCASSQVGSYGYTFGSGTRLTVV.

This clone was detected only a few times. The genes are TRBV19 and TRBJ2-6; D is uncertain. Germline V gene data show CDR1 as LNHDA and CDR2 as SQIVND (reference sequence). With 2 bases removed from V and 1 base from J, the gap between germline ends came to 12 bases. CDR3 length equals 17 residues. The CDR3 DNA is TGTGCCAGTAGTATATCCGGACCTTCGTCTGGGGCCAACGTCCTGACTTTC. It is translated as CASSISGPSSGANVLTF.

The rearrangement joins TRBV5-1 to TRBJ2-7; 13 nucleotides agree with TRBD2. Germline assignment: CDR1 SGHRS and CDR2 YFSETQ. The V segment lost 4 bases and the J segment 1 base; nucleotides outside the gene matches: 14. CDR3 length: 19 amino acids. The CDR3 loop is CASSLTTGGLAGESYEQYF. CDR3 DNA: TGCGCCAGCAGCCTAACGACAGGAGGACTAGCGGGGGAATCCTACGAGCAGTACTTC.

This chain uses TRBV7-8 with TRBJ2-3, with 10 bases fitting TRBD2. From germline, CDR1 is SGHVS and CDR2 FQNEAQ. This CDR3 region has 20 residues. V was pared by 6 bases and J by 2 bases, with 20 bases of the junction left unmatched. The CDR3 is CASSIPNLTSGRGSTDTQYF. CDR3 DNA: TGTGCCAGCAGTATACCGAACCTGACCAGCGGGAGGGGGTCCACAGATACGCAGTATTTT. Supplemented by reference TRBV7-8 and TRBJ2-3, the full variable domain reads GAGVSQSPRYKVAKRGQDVALRCDPISGHVSLFWYQQALGQGPEFLTYFQNEAQLDKSGLPSDRFFAERPEGSVSTLKIQRTQQEDSAVYLCASSIPNLTSGRGSTDTQYFGPGTRLTVL.

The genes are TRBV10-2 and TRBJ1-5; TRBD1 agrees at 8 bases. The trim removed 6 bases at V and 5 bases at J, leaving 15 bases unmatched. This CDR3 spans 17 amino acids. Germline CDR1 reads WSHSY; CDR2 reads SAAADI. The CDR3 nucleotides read TGCGCCAGCAGAGCCTCGACAGGGGCGCGACCCTATCAGCCCCAGCATTTT. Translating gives CASRASTGARPYQPQHF.

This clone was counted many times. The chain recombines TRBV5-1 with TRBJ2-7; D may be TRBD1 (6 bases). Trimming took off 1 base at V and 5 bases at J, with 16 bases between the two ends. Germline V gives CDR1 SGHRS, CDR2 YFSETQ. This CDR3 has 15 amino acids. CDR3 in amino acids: CASSLYNPGEHEQYF. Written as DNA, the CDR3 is TGCGCCAGCAGCTTGTACAACCCAGGGGAACACGAGCAGTACTTC.

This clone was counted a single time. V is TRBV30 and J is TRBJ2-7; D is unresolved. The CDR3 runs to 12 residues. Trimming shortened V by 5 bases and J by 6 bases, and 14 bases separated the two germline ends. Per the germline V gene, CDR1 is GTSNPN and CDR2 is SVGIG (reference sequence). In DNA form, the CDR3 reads TGTGCCTGGGGCCGCCTAGGGTCCGAGCAGTACTTC. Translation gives CAWGRLGSEQYF.

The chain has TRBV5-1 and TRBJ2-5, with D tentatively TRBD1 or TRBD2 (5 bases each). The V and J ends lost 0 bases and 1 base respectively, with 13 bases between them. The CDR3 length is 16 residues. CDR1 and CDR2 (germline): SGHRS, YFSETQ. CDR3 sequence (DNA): TGCGCCAGCAGCTTGGTTCCGACCGGGACCCAAGAGACCCAGTACTTC. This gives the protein CASSLVPTGTQETQYF.

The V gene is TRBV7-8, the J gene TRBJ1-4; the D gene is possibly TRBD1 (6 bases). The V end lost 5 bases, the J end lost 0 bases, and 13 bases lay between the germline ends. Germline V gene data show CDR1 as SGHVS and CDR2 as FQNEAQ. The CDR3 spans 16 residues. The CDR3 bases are TGTGCCAGCAGCCCCGGGACAACCGCAACTAATGAAAAACTGTTTTTT. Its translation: CASSPGTTATNEKLFF.

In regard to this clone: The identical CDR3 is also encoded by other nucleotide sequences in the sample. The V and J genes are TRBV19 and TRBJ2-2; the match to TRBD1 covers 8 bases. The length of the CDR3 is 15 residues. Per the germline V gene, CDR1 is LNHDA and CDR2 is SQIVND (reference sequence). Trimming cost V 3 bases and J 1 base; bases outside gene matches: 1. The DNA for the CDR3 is TGTGCCAGTAGTATCGGACAGGGGAACACCGGGGAGCTGTTTTTT. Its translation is CASSIGQGNTGELFF.

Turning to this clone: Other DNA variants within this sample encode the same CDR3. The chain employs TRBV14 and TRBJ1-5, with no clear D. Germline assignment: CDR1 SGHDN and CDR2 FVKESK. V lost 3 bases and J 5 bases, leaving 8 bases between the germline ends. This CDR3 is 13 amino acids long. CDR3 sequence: CASSQERDQPQHF. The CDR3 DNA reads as TGTGCCAGCAGCCAGGAAAGGGATCAGCCCCAGCATTTT.

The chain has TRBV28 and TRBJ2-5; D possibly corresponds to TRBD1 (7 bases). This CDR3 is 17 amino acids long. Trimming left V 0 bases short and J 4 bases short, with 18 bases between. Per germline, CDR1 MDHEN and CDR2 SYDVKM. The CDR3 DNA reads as TGTGCCAGCAGTTTATGGAACAGGGGAGGCCTTCGAGAGACCCAGTACTTC. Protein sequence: CASSLWNRGGLRETQYF.

In nucleotides, the CDR3 is TGTGCCAGCAGGGGAACATCAGGGGGCTCAGAGACCCAGTACTTC. Translation gives CASRGTSGGSETQYF. The chain links TRBV2 to TRBJ2-5; TRBD1 matches 8 bases. V lost 6 bases and J lost 4; bases outside the gene matches: 10. The length of the CDR3 is 15 residues. Per germline, CDR1 SNHLY and CDR2 FYNNEI.